Described below is a single TCR beta chain sequence and its context. This clonotype was detected a few times. Its target antigen remains unknown. Nothing much larger sits one base from this clone, and base qualities are not available. This was a case-control study nested in a cohort of healthcare workers in London, UK, who had nasopharyngeal swab PCR tests and blood samples taken every week. Healthcare workers were enrolled in the week of the UK lockdown, from 23 to 31 March 2020, and were followed every week for up to about 16 weeks. Receptor amplification or capture employed 5' RACE. This sample was sequenced with a NextSeq 500. The TCR library protocol attached unique molecular identifiers to individual cDNA molecules to correct for sequencing error and PCR bias. Both TCR alpha and beta chains were sequenced, and tight co-correlation was observed between alpha and beta sequence abundances in each sample. From the authors' description of their analysis: Decombinator V4 was used to perform V gene, J gene and CDR3 annotation of TCR sequences. Expanded TCRs were defined as changing significantly between any two time points under a Poisson model with p below 0.0001. TCR abundances were normalised to the total number of TCRs sequenced per sample and expressed as counts per million. MAIT TCRs were defined by TRAV1-2 paired with TRAJ12, TRAJ20 or TRAJ33, and iNKT TCRs by TRAV10 paired with TRAJ18. VDJdb, accessed on 1 November 2021, was searched for TCRs annotated for CMV, EBV and SARS-CoV-2, and TCRs annotated for more than one antigen were excluded. In TCRdb, the public reads were trimmed at Q25 with fastp and aligned with MiXCR, with productive beta chains retained. CDR3 protein duplicates are merged, each entry listing the most common genes and DNA. These V and J calls rely on TCRdb rather than the paper's analysis. For this sample the table gives about 77,000 distinct CDR3 sequences, of which about 17% were detected only once. The biggest ten clones account for about 3% of the sample.

The data belong to a study of early T cells in non-severe SARS-CoV-2 infection (dated by TCRdb to the early 2020s). Background for the entire study: Because TCR sequencing was done on bulk RNA from unsorted whole blood, the alpha and beta chains could not be paired.

CDR1 and CDR2, looked up from the germline V gene, are MNHEY and SVGAGI. Trimmed from V: 4 bases; trimmed from J: 4 bases; junction bases lacking a gene match: 6. Including cysteine and phenylalanine, the CDR3 has 14 amino acids. Only the CDR3 DNA stays, 42 bases, in frame from base 1. Broader findings and caveats from the paper: VDJdb matching was skewed toward anti-spike CD8 responses and likely underestimated virus-specific expansions, missing private and CD4 specificities.

The receptor comes from an adult who was a healthcare worker with PCR-confirmed SARS-CoV-2 infection or an uninfected control (not recorded which). Specimen: whole blood. The chain is made from TRBV6-5 and TRBJ1-1; TRBD1 matches 7 bases in the middle. The sequenced DNA is TGTGCCAGCAGTTCCACAGGGGCGGGCACTGAAGCTTTCTTT. Translated, this gives CASSSTGAGTEAFF.